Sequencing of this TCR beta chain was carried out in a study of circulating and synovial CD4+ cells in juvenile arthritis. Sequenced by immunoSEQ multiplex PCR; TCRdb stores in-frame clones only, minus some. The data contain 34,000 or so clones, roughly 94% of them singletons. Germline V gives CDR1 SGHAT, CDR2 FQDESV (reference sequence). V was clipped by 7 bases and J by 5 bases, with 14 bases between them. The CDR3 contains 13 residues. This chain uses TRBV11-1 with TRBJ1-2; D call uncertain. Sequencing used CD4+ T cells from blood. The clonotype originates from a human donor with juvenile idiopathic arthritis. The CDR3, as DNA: TGTGCCAGCACCTCAGGACGGGAGTATGGCTACACCTTC. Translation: CASTSGREYGYTF.